What follows describes a single TCR beta chain. This sample was taken from a study of technical replicates of blood from a few donors. Measured with immunoSEQ multiplex PCR; TCRdb has only the in-frame clones, and not every one. The sample comprises about 93,000 clones, about 95% of which are singletons, and just over 0.25% rests with the top ten. Trimming cost V 1 base and J 5 bases, with 9 bases left between them. The CDR3 is 14 residues long. This clonotype originated in a human donor in good health. The specimen sequenced was T cells isolated from PBMCs. The chain joins TRBV23-1 to TRBJ1-5; D not resolved. TRBV23-1 is filed as an ORF, its function uncertain. The CDR3 region has the DNA TGCGCCAGCAGTCAATATCCGGTGGATCAGCCCCAGCATTTT. Translated, it gives CASSQYPVDQPQHF.